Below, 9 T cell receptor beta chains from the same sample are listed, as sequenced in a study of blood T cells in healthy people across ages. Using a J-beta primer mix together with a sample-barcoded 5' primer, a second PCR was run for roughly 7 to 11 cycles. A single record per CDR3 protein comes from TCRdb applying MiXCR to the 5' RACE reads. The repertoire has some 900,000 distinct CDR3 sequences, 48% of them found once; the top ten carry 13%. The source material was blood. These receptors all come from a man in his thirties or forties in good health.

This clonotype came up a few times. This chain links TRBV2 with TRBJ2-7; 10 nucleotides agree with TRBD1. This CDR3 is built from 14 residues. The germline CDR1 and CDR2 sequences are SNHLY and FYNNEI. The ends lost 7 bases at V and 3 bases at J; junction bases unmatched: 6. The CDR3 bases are TGTGCCAGCACTAGGGACAGGGGAGTCTACGAGCAGTACTTC. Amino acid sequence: CASTRDRGVYEQYF.

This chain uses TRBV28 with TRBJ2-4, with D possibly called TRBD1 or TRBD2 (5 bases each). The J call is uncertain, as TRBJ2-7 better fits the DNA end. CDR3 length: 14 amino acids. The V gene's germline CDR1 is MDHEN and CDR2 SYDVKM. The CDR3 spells CASRTGTEAYEQYF. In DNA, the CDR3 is TGTGCCAGCAGGACTGGGACGGAAGCCTACGAGCAGTACTTC.

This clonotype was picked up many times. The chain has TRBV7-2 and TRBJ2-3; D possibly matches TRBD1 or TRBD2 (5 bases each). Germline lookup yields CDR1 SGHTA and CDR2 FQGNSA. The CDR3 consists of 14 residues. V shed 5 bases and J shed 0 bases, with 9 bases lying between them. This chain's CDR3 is CASSRDRSTDTQYF. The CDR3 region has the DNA TGTGCCAGCAGCCGGGACCGTAGCACAGATACGCAGTATTTT.

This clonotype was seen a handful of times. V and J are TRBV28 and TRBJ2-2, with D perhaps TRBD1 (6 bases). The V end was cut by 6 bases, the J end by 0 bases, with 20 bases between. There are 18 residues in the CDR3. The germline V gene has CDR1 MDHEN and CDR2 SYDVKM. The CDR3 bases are TGTGCCAGCAGCCCTACCCGCGCCGGGACATCGAACACCGGGGAGCTGTTTTTT. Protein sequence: CASSPTRAGTSNTGELFF.

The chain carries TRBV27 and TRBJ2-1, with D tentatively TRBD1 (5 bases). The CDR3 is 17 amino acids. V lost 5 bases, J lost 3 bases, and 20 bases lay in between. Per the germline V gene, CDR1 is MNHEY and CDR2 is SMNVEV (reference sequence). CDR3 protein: CASSPPLTVPVYNEQFF. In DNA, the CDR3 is TGTGCCAGCAGTCCGCCCCTGACAGTGCCTGTCTACAATGAGCAGTTCTTC.

The CDR3: CASSQDASYYTF. The CDR3 region has the DNA TGTGCCAGCAGCCAGGACGCTAGCTACTACACCTTC. The chain recombines TRBV5-5 with TRBJ1-2; D unclear. Trimming took 4 bases from V and 10 from J, leaving 14 bases between them. The germline gives CDR1 SGHKS, CDR2 YYEKEE (reference sequence). The CDR3 spans 12 residues.

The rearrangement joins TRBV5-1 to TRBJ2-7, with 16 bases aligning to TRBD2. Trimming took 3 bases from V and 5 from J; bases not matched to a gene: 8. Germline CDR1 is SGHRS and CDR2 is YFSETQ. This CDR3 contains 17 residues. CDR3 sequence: CASSSGTSGGAINEQYF. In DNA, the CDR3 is TGCGCCAGCAGCTCGGGGACTAGCGGGGGGGCAATCAACGAGCAGTACTTC.

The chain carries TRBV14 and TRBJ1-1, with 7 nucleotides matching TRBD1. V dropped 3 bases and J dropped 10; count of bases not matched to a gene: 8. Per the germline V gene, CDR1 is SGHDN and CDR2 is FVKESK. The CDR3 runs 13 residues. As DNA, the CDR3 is TGTGCCAGCAGCCAGCATACAGGGGTTTCAGCTTTCTTT. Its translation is CASSQHTGVSAFF.

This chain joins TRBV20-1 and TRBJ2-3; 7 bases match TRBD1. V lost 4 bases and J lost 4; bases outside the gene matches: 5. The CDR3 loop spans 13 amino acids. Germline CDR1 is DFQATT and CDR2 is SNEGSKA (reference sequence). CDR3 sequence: CSATGTASDTQYF. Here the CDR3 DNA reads TGCAGTGCTACTGGGACAGCTTCAGATACGCAGTATTTT.